This T cell receptor (beta chain) appears in the sequencing data of a study of blood T cell repertoires in COVID-19. The CDR3 runs to 16 residues. In germline, CDR1 is LNHDA, CDR2 SQIVND (reference sequence). V was pared by 2 bases and J by 5 bases, with 8 bases of the junction left unmatched. The data were produced by immunoSEQ multiplex PCR, yet TCRdb's version contains in-frame clones alone and is incomplete. Of just under 55,000 clones in the sample, approximately 90% were seen once. The chain couples TRBV19 to TRBJ2-1, with 8 bases fitting TRBD1. The sample was peripheral blood. This sequence was found in a woman aged 40-49 years with active COVID-19. CDR3 coding DNA: TGTGCCAGTAGTATACCCACAGGACAGGGAAACAATGAGCAGTTCTTC. This sequence encodes CASSIPTGQGNNEQFF.